These T cell receptor beta chains were read from a single sample in a study of T cell repertoires in cytomegalovirus infection. TCRdb redid the calling of the reads with MiXCR, one entry per CDR3 protein. The repertoire has roughly 150,000 distinct CDR3 sequences, roughly a quarter of them found once; the top ten carry approximately 11%. Sequencing was done on a sample of PBMCs. These receptors came from a human donor in good health (CMV status not recorded). Some clones in this sample may be carry-over from other donors' samples. Both conserved end residues are part of each CDR3. D genes are given only for firm matches. Not all rows give a size; the values are once, few, many and, for expanded clones, a class.

v_call	d_call	j_call	clone_size	cdr3_nt	cdr3_aa
TRBV6-5	.	TRBJ2-7	many	TGTGCCAGCAGTTACGGTGGGGGTACCTACGAGCAGTACTTC	CASSYGGGTYEQYF
TRBV12-3/TRBV12-4	TRBD2	TRBJ2-5	.	TGTGCCAGCAGTTTGGCTAGCGGGAAGGTAGCAGAGACCCAGTACTTC	CASSLASGKVAETQYF
TRBV5-1	TRBD2	TRBJ2-6	few	TGCGCCAGCAGCGATCCGGGACTAGCGGTATCTGGGGCCAACGTCCTGACTTTC	CASSDPGLAVSGANVLTF
TRBV7-6	.	TRBJ2-5	.	TGTGCCAGCAGCTTAGGGCAGGAAATCGTTCAAGGGACCCAGTACTTC	CASSLGQEIVQGTQYF
TRBV15	.	TRBJ2-6	.	TGTGCCACCAGGTCCGATGGGGCCAACGTCCTGACTTTC	CATRSDGANVLTF
TRBV3-1	.	TRBJ2-2	.	TGTGCCAGCAGCCAACGAGAGATTAGTTCCACCGGGGAGCTGTTTTTT	CASSQREISSTGELFF
TRBV30	.	TRBJ2-6	.	TGTGCCTGGAGTCCGACCCGTAGGGCTGGGGCCAACGTCCTGACTTTC	CAWSPTRRAGANVLTF
TRBV7-9	TRBD1	TRBJ1-1	many	TGTGCCAGCAGCTCGCGAACAGGGGCTAATCGGGGTTACACTGAAGCTTTCTTT	CASSSRTGANRGYTEAFF
TRBV7-2	.	TRBJ1-2	many	TGTGCCAGCAGCTTAAGCAGGATCCTCAATGGCTACACCTTC	CASSLSRILNGYTF
TRBV20-1	TRBD1	TRBJ1-2	.	TGCAGTGCAAGACAGGGAATCCGGGGGGAAAATGGCTACACCTTC	CSARQGIRGENGYTF
TRBV7-2	TRBD2	TRBJ2-3	many	TGTGCCAGCAGCTTCACGCACAAGCGGGGGGGCGGAGATACGCAGTATTTT	CASSFTHKRGGGDTQYF
TRBV7-2	.	TRBJ2-2	many	TGTGCCAGCAGCTTAAACAGGGATATCGGGGAGCTGTTTTTT	CASSLNRDIGELFF
TRBV7-2	.	TRBJ1-4	many	TGTGCCAGCAGCTTAGGCTTAAGTGGGGGTATTAATGAAAAACTGTTTTTT	CASSLGLSGGINEKLFF
TRBV6-5	TRBD1	TRBJ2-2	few	TGTGCCAGCAGTCGGACAGGGGGATGGACCGGGGAGCTGTTTTTT	CASSRTGGWTGELFF
TRBV2	.	TRBJ1-2	.	TGTGCCAGCAGTGAGTTGTTCGGCTCAAACTATGGCTACACCTTC	CASSELFGSNYGYTF
TRBV2	.	TRBJ2-5	.	TGTGCCAGCAGAGCCGTCAGCGGGTACCAAGAGACCCAGTACTTC	CASRAVSGYQETQYF
TRBV7-6	.	TRBJ2-5	.	TGTGCCAGCAAACCGTTTGGGGAAGAGACCCAGTACTTC	CASKPFGEETQYF
TRBV28	TRBD2	TRBJ2-5	few	TGTGCCAGCAGTTCCGGGACTAGCGGGGGAGGTGAGACCCAGTACTTC	CASSSGTSGGGETQYF
TRBV25-1	TRBD2	TRBJ2-3	few	TGTGCCAGCAGTGAATATGGTAGCGGGGTCCAGGATACGCAGTATTTT	CASSEYGSGVQDTQYF
TRBV28	.	TRBJ2-7	few	TGTGCCAGCACGGACACTACCTACGAGCAGTACTTC	CASTDTTYEQYF
TRBV7-2	.	TRBJ2-2	many	TGTGCCAGCAGCTATCTACAGGGACGGGAGCTGTTTTTT	CASSYLQGRELFF
TRBV7-3	.	TRBJ2-3	.	TGTGCCAGCAGCTTAAGTGCTAGCACAGATACGCAGTATTTT	CASSLSASTDTQYF
TRBV7-9	.	TRBJ1-2	few	TGTGCCAGCAGCTTAGAGACCAGGGACGGATTCCGTGGCTACACCTTC	CASSLETRDGFRGYTF
TRBV28	TRBD1	TRBJ1-4	few	TGTGCCAGCAGCTCTCCGGACAGGCCGCGCAGTTTT	CASSSPDRPRSF
TRBV18	TRBD2	TRBJ2-5	few	TGTGCCAGCTCACCACCGATCGGGGGGGCCCGCCAAGAGACCCAGTACTTC	CASSPPIGGARQETQYF
TRBV25-1	TRBD1	TRBJ2-1	.	TGTGCCAGCAGTCGACAGGGGGCGGTCAATGAGCAGTTCTTC	CASSRQGAVNEQFF
TRBV28	TRBD1	TRBJ1-6	few	TGTGCCAGCAGTTCGCCACAGGGGGCGACTTCACCCCTCCACTTT	CASSSPQGATSPLHF
TRBV7-2	TRBD1	TRBJ2-2	.	TGTGCCAGCAGCTTAGACTGGACAGGGGTCGGCGGGGAGCTGTTTTTT	CASSLDWTGVGGELFF
TRBV27	.	TRBJ2-1	.	TGTGCCAGCATTGGGACCGCTAACTTGGTGCAGTTCTTC	CASIGTANLVQFF
TRBV7-3	.	TRBJ1-1	.	TGTGCCAGCAGCTTAAGGACAGTTCACGCTTTCTTT	CASSLRTVHAFF
TRBV28	TRBD1	TRBJ1-1	.	TGTGCCAGCAGACCTGGGACAGGGATGAACACTGAAGCTTTCTTT	CASRPGTGMNTEAFF
TRBV6-8	TRBD1	TRBJ1-2	many	TGTGCCAGCAGCTTAAGGGACAGGGAGAACTATGGCTACACCTTC	CASSLRDRENYGYTF
TRBV28	.	TRBJ2-5	few	TGTGCCAGCAGTTCAGGGTATGGGGGATTGGAGACCCAGTACTTC	CASSSGYGGLETQYF